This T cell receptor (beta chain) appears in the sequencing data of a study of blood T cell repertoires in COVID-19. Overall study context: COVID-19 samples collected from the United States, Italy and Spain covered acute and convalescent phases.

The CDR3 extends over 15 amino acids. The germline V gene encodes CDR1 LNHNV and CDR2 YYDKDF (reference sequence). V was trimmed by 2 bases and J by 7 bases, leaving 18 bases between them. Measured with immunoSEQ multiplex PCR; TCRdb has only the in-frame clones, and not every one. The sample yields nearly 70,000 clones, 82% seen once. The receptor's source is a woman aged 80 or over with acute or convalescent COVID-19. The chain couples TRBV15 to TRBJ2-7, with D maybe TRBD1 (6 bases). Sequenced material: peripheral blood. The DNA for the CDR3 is TGTGCCACCAGCAGACCCGCGACAGGTACCTTGGAGCAGTACTTC. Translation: CATSRPATGTLEQYF.